Below, 26 T cell receptor beta chains from the same sample are listed, as sequenced in a study of shared clonotypes between healthy human individuals (dated by TCRdb to about 2020). The method behind the library was the immunoSEQ multiplex PCR assay. TCRdb carries this immuneACCESS record with in-frame sequences only. Its versions omit some clonotypes, under half of them owing to an unresolved V gene in the studies checked, with the rest unexplained. The sample has about 2.5 million clones on record, 80% to 95% of them singletons. The top ten clonotypes cover 0.3% to 0.4% of the sample. The sample comprised naive CD4+ T cells from PBMCs. This specimen's cell subset or site label, interpreted: CD45RA+ positively selected. The receptors derive from a man younger than 35 in good health. Some clones in this sample may be carry-over from other donors' samples.

As concerns this clone: Additional DNA sequences in this sample encode the identical CDR3. This chain links TRBV13 with TRBJ2-5; D tentatively fits TRBD1 or TRBD2 (7 bases each). From germline, CDR1 is PRHDT and CDR2 FYEKMQ (reference sequence). This CDR3 region has 14 residues. V lost 3 bases and J 4 bases, leaving 12 bases between the germline ends. The CDR3 coding sequence is TGTGCCAGCAGCTTTGGGAGGGGGCGAGAGACCCAGTACTTC. Translated, it gives CASSFGRGRETQYF.

This sequence joins TRBV28 and TRBJ2-7, with TRBD1 matching 8 bases. After removal of 0 bases from V and 4 bases from J, the junction contained 5 bases not matched to a gene. Germline V lookup: CDR1 MDHEN, CDR2 SYDVKM. This CDR3 spans 15 amino acids. CDR3 DNA: TGTGCCAGCAGTTTATGGCAGGGGGCTGGTTACGAGCAGTACTTC. Protein sequence: CASSLWQGAGYEQYF.

In DNA, the CDR3 is TGCGCCAGCAGCTTCGTCCCCGGTAGCACAGATACGCAGTATTTT. Its protein is CASSFVPGSTDTQYF. The V gene is TRBV5-1, the J gene TRBJ2-3; no definite D call. The CDR3 is 15 residues long. Germline assignment: CDR1 SGHRS and CDR2 YFSETQ. The ends were cut back, 2 bases at V and 0 bases at J, with 10 bases in the middle.

This chain links TRBV4-1 with TRBJ1-1; D unclear. The CDR3 has 14 residues. Deletions cut 0 bases from V and 11 bases from J, with 16 bases between. Germline loops: CDR1 MGHRA, CDR2 YSYEKL. This CDR3 reads CASSQDLAGWSAFF. The CDR3, as DNA: TGCGCCAGCAGCCAAGATTTGGCGGGCTGGTCGGCTTTCTTT.

V is TRBV29-1 and J is TRBJ2-1, with 7 nucleotides matching TRBD2. V trimming: 6 bases; J trimming: 0 bases; junction bases outside the gene matches: 8. Germline CDR1 is SQVTM and CDR2 is ANQGSEA. CDR3 size: 15 residues. The CDR3 DNA reads as TGCAGCGTCGTCGGGAGCGGGATCTCCTACAATGAGCAGTTCTTC. This gives the protein CSVVGSGISYNEQFF.

This clone was seen a single time. The genes are TRBV2 and TRBJ2-1; the D gene is possibly TRBD1 (5 bases). The V and J ends lost 3 bases and 0 bases respectively, with 9 bases between them. Germline lookup yields CDR1 SNHLY and CDR2 FYNNEI. The CDR3 length is 15 residues. The CDR3 spells CASSEQGRSYNEQFF. CDR3 coding DNA: TGTGCCAGCAGTGAGCAGGGTCGCTCCTACAATGAGCAGTTCTTC.

V is TRBV29-1 and J is TRBJ2-2; 11 nucleotides agree with TRBD2. V was pared by 7 bases and J by 7 bases, with 11 bases of the junction left unmatched. CDR1 is SQVTM and CDR2 is ANQGSEA in the germline V gene. The length of the CDR3 is 15 residues. The CDR3 DNA reads TGCAGCGCCCTCGTAGCGGGAGGGCCTGGCGGGGAGCTGTTTTTT. Its protein product is CSALVAGGPGGELFF.

The chain couples TRBV18 to TRBJ1-1, with 7 bases matching TRBD1. This CDR3 spans 15 amino acids. CDR1 and CDR2 (germline): KGHSH, LQKENI. Trimming at V came to 6 bases and at J to 3 bases, leaving 10 bases not matched to a gene. DNA of the CDR3: TGTGCCAGCTCGCGAAAAGGACAGGCCGACACTGAAGCTTTCTTT. Residues: CASSRKGQADTEAFF.

This chain uses TRBV5-1 with TRBJ1-5, with a tentative D call TRBD1 (6 bases). The germline gives CDR1 SGHRS, CDR2 YFSETQ. CDR3 length equals 14 residues. V was clipped by 6 bases and J by 7 bases, with 17 bases between them. Here the CDR3 reads CASTPNGGGQPQHF. CDR3 DNA: TGCGCCAGCACCCCGAACGGGGGCGGCCAGCCCCAGCATTTT.

The rearrangement links TRBV4-2 to TRBJ2-3; 12 bases are shared with TRBD2. V trimming: 4 bases; J trimming: 4 bases; junction bases outside the gene matches: 12. The CDR3 is 18 amino acids. The germline V gene has CDR1 LGHNA and CDR2 YNFKEQ. The CDR3 loop is CASSPLTPTSGSADTQYF. The DNA for the CDR3 is TGTGCCAGCAGCCCTCTCACACCGACTAGCGGGAGCGCAGATACGCAGTATTTT.

The gene calls are TRBV5-4 and TRBJ2-1; 8 bases map to TRBD2. Germline assignment: CDR1 SGHNT and CDR2 YYREEE (reference sequence). The ends lost 0 bases at V and 0 bases at J; junction bases unmatched: 5. The length of the CDR3 is 17 residues. The CDR3 sequence is CASSLDAGGSSYNEQFF. CDR3 coding DNA: TGTGCCAGCAGCTTGGATGCGGGAGGTAGCTCCTACAATGAGCAGTTCTTC.

The V gene is TRBV6-6, the J gene TRBJ1-4; 7 bases align to TRBD1. The junction had 10 bases not matched to a gene; V was cut back by 5 bases and J by 7 bases. This CDR3 has 15 residues. Per the germline V gene, CDR1 is MNHNY and CDR2 is SVGAGI (reference sequence). The CDR3 DNA follows: TGTGCCAGCAGTGACCGGGACAGACGGGGTGAAAAACTGTTTTTT. This sequence encodes CASSDRDRRGEKLFF.

This chain connects TRBV4-1 to TRBJ1-1, with D uncertain. There are 13 residues in the CDR3. The germline V gene encodes CDR1 MGHRA and CDR2 YSYEKL. V shed 6 bases and J shed 0 bases, with 8 bases lying between them. CDR3 loop: CASRLIMNTEAFF. CDR3 nucleotide sequence: TGCGCCAGCAGGCTAATCATGAACACTGAAGCTTTCTTT.

This rearrangement joins TRBV7-9 to TRBJ2-1; 8 bases align to TRBD1. This CDR3 contains 16 residues. CDR1 and CDR2 from the germline V gene are SEHNR and FQNEAQ (reference sequence). J was trimmed by 5 bases and V by 5 bases; bases with no gene match: 11. The DNA of the CDR3 is TGTGCCAGCAGCAAAGATCGGGACAGGCGAAACAATGAGCAGTTCTTC. Residues: CASSKDRDRRNNEQFF. Full variable domain (missing parts from reference TRBV7-9 and TRBJ2-1): DTGVSQNPRHKITKRGQNVTFRCDPISEHNRLYWYRQTLGQGPEFLTYFQNEAQLEKSRLLSDRFSAERPKGSFSTLEIQRTEQGDSAMYLCASSKDRDRRNNEQFFGPGTRLTVL.

V gene TRBV6-1 combines with J gene TRBJ2-1, with D tentatively TRBD1 (5 bases). Deletions cut 7 bases from V and 0 bases from J, with 13 bases between. CDR3 length: 15 residues. Germline V gene lookup returns CDR1 MNHNS and CDR2 SASEGT. The CDR3 DNA follows: TGTGCCAGCACACATGGGGCGGTCTCCTACAATGAGCAGTTCTTC. Translating it yields CASTHGAVSYNEQFF.

The chain uses TRBV7-9 and TRBJ2-1, with TRBD1 identical over 10 bases. Germline CDR1 and CDR2: SEHNR and FQNEAQ (reference sequence). With 4 bases clipped from V and 7 bases from J, the junction kept 4 bases outside the gene matches. The CDR3 has 14 residues. The CDR3 coding sequence is TGTGCCAGCAGCTCTTGGACAGGGGGGAATGAGCAGTTCTTC. Translated, it gives CASSSWTGGNEQFF.

As concerns this clone: In the same sample, other DNA sequences code for this CDR3. This chain joins TRBV5-1 and TRBJ2-1, with D unclear. Looked up from germline, CDR1 is SGHRS and CDR2 is YFSETQ. V was shortened by 0 bases and J by 1 base, with 8 bases between the two germline ends. The CDR3 is 15 residues long. Written as DNA, the CDR3 is TGCGCCAGCAGCTTGGACCCTTCTTCCTACAATGAGCAGTTCTTC. It codes for CASSLDPSSYNEQFF.

In this sample, this clone turned up once. The chain recombines TRBV5-4 with TRBJ2-1, with 8 nucleotides matching TRBD1. The V gene end was trimmed by 4 bases and the J gene end by 8 bases; junction bases not matched to a gene: 14. This CDR3 contains 16 residues. Germline V gives CDR1 SGHNT, CDR2 YYREEE (reference sequence). CDR3 sequence: CASSPRSGTGGDEQFF. DNA of the CDR3: TGTGCCAGCAGCCCCCGGTCCGGGACAGGAGGGGATGAGCAGTTCTTC.

J is TRBJ2-2 and V is TRBV5-4; the D is unclear. The CDR3 length is 14 residues. The germline V gene has CDR1 SGHNT and CDR2 YYREEE (reference sequence). Trimming took 5 bases from V and 0 from J, leaving 8 bases between them. The CDR3 DNA follows: TGTGCCAGCAGACGGGCAGCGAACACCGGGGAGCTGTTTTTT. Protein: CASRRAANTGELFF. Combining the CDR3 with reference TRBV5-4 and TRBJ2-2 gives the whole variable domain ETGVTQSPTHLIKTRGQQVTLRCSSQSGHNTVSWYQQALGQGPQFIFQYYREEENGRGNFPPRFSGLQFPNYSSELNVNALELDDSALYLCASRRAANTGELFFGEGSRLTVL.

The chain links TRBV7-2 to TRBJ1-5, with a weak D call TRBD1 (5 bases). Germline CDR1 SGHTA, CDR2 FQGNSA. V lost 5 bases and J lost 4, with 18 bases in between. The CDR3 totals 16 residues. CDR3 DNA: TGTGCCAGCAGCCAGTTACCGCCAGGGATTAATCAGCCCCAGCATTTT. As protein: CASSQLPPGINQPQHF.

V usage is TRBV6-1 and J usage is TRBJ2-1, with D hard to call. The V gene's germline CDR1 is MNHNS and CDR2 SASEGT. The V end was cut by 4 bases, the J end by 12 bases, with 16 bases between. The CDR3 has 13 amino acids. CDR3 amino acids: CASSGMTVWAQFF. The CDR3 DNA follows: TGTGCCAGCAGTGGGATGACGGTATGGGCGCAGTTCTTC.

The chain uses TRBV28 and TRBJ1-2, with 7 bases matching TRBD1. Germline CDR1 MDHEN, CDR2 SYDVKM. This CDR3 region has 14 residues. V shed 6 bases and J 0 bases; nucleotides not matched to a gene: 4. CDR3 in amino acids: CASRAGTANYGYTF. CDR3 DNA sequence: TGTGCCAGCAGAGCCGGGACAGCTAACTATGGCTACACCTTC.

The V and J genes are TRBV18 and TRBJ1-5; no clear D. The V gene's germline CDR1 is KGHSH and CDR2 LQKENI. The V end was cut by 1 base, the J end by 2 bases, with 6 bases between. The CDR3 contains 14 residues. The CDR3 coding sequence is TGTGCCAGCTCACCACGCTGGGGCAATCAGCCCCAGCATTTT. Translation gives CASSPRWGNQPQHF.

The J gene is TRBJ2-1, the V gene TRBV6-5; D perhaps matches TRBD1 (5 bases). Trimming removed 7 bases from V and 9 bases from J, with 19 bases in between. This CDR3 has 14 amino acids. Germline V gene data show CDR1 as MNHEY and CDR2 as SVGAGI. The CDR3 DNA sequence: TGTGCCAGCACCGAAACCTCAGGGCTGGGTGAGCAGTTCTTC. This gives the protein CASTETSGLGEQFF.

This rearrangement joins TRBV5-5 to TRBJ1-2, with D possibly matching TRBD1 (5 bases). There are 14 residues in the CDR3. V dropped 0 bases and J dropped 3 bases, with 9 bases sitting between them. CDR1 SGHKS and CDR2 YYEKEE come from the germline V gene (reference sequence). CDR3 sequence: CASSLDLGHYGYTF. The DNA for the CDR3 is TGTGCCAGCAGCTTGGACCTGGGACACTATGGCTACACCTTC.

CDR3 DNA: TGTGCCAGCAGCCGGACTAGCGGGAGAGTGGAGACCCAGTACTTC. Amino acids: CASSRTSGRVETQYF. The chain recombines TRBV7-3 with TRBJ2-5, with 13 nucleotides matching TRBD2. CDR1 is SGHTA and CDR2 is FQGTGA in the germline V gene. Unmatched junction bases numbered 5, after V lost 5 bases and J lost 5 bases. The CDR3 contains 15 residues.